This is a list of T cell receptor beta chains from one sample in a study of cytomegalovirus exposure and HLA in healthy donors. Produced via immunoSEQ multiplex PCR; TCRdb's table is partial and in-frame only. The table records more than 85,000 clones, under 95% of them present only once. Material for sequencing was PBMCs. All receptors come from a woman aged 25 to 39 in good health and CMV-seropositive. Both conserved end residues are part of each CDR3. D genes are given only for firm matches. Clone sizes are given selectively: once, few, many, or a class where the clone is expanded.

cdr3_nt | cdr3_aa | v_call | d_call | j_call | clone_size
TGTGCCAGCAGTGCCGACAGGGCCACTGAAGCTTTCTTT | CASSADRATEAFF | TRBV6-6 | TRBD1 | TRBJ1-1 | NA
TGCGCCAGCAGCCCAGTAAGGGGCTCCTACGAGCAGTACTTC | CASSPVRGSYEQYF | TRBV4-3 | NA | TRBJ2-7 | NA
TGTGCCAGCAGCGCGCCCGGAGGGGAAATTTGGGGCTACACCTTC | CASSAPGGEIWGYTF | TRBV7-2 | NA | TRBJ1-2 | few
TGTGCCAGCAGCTTAGGGTATAGGGGGCTAAATGAGCAGTTCTTC | CASSLGYRGLNEQFF | TRBV7-2 | TRBD1 | TRBJ2-1 | NA
TGTGCCATCAGTGAAGGGCCGGGGTTCTATGGCTACACCTTC | CAISEGPGFYGYTF | TRBV10-3 | NA | TRBJ1-2 | NA
TGTGCCAGTAGTCAGGACAGGGGCCTCAATCAGCCCCAGCATTTT | CASSQDRGLNQPQHF | TRBV19 | TRBD1 | TRBJ1-5 | NA
TGTGCCAGTAGACCCAGCGGGAGAGAGACCCAGTACTTC | CASRPSGRETQYF | TRBV19 | TRBD2 | TRBJ2-5 | NA
TGTGCCAGCAGTTCGGCGGCTAGCGGGAGGTTCAATGAGCAGTTCTTC | CASSSAASGRFNEQFF | TRBV28 | TRBD2 | TRBJ2-1 | NA
TGTGCCAGCAGCTTAGAGAGAAGGATGCTAGCGGGAGATGAGCAGTTCTTC | CASSLERRMLAGDEQFF | TRBV7-9 | TRBD2 | TRBJ2-1 | NA
TGTGCCATCAGTGAGTCGGCCAAGTCCTACGAGCAGTACTTC | CAISESAKSYEQYF | TRBV10-3 | NA | TRBJ2-7 | NA
TGTGCCAGCAGTGTGACAGCTCTCTCTGGAAACACCATATATTTT | CASSVTALSGNTIYF | TRBV6-6 | NA | TRBJ1-3 | once
TGTGCCAGCAGCTTGGGAGGGGACAGCCGATTC | CASSLGGDSRF | TRBV5-6 | TRBD1 | TRBJ1-2 | NA
TGTGTCAGCAGCTTACAGGGGGACCGGGCTTTCTTT | CVSSLQGDRAFF | TRBV7-9 | TRBD1 | TRBJ1-1 | NA
TGTGCCAGCAGTCCCCCCTTGGCTTTCTTT | CASSPPLAFF | TRBV28 | NA | TRBJ1-1 | NA
TGTGCCAGCAGCCTCGGACAGGGGGATGGCTACACCTTC | CASSLGQGDGYTF | TRBV7-9 | TRBD1 | TRBJ1-2 | NA
TGTGCCAGCAGAGGCGGAGCGGGAGGGAGGAACGAGCAGTACTTC | CASRGGAGGRNEQYF | TRBV6-5 | TRBD2 | TRBJ2-7 | NA
TGTGCCAGCAGCCGGGGCTCTGGCTTTGGGGACTACCCAAACATTCAGTACTTC | CASSRGSGFGDYPNIQYF | TRBV14 | TRBD2 | TRBJ2-4 | NA
TGTGCCAGCAGCTTGCCCGAACTCATGAACACTGAAGCTTTCTTT | CASSLPELMNTEAFF | TRBV5-6 | NA | TRBJ1-1 | NA
TGTGCCAGCAGTCCTAGCGGATTAGCCAAAAACATTCAGTACTTC | CASSPSGLAKNIQYF | TRBV6-5 | TRBD2 | TRBJ2-4 | NA
TGTGCCAGCAGCCCGAGACGTGAGCGGGTATTGAACAATGAGCAGTTCTTC | CASSPRRERVLNNEQFF | TRBV9 | NA | TRBJ2-1 | NA
TGTGCCAGCAGTTTAGGTCCCCCTCCTAGCGGGAGATACGAGCAGTACTTC | CASSLGPPPSGRYEQYF | TRBV27 | TRBD2 | TRBJ2-7 | NA
TGTGCCAGCAGTGGTTGCGGGACTCGCGCCTCTCGGGGGTCCTACAATGAGCAGTTCTTC | CASSGCGTRASRGSYNEQFF | TRBV6-4 | NA | TRBJ2-1 | NA
TGTGCCAGCAGGCCGCCAACGGTGAACACTGAAGCTTTCTTT | CASRPPTVNTEAFF | TRBV28 | NA | TRBJ1-1 | NA
TGTGCCAGCAGCTCTCCCGGGACTAGCTCCTACAATGAGCAGTTCTTC | CASSSPGTSSYNEQFF | TRBV5-6 | TRBD2 | TRBJ2-1 | NA
TGTGCCAGCAGCTTAAGGGGACTAGGGGTCACCGGGGAGCTGTTTTTT | CASSLRGLGVTGELFF | TRBV7-3 | TRBD2 | TRBJ2-2 | NA
TGTGCCAGCAGCCCCCAATACAGGGGCTACGAGCAGTACTTC | CASSPQYRGYEQYF | TRBV7-6 | TRBD1 | TRBJ2-7 | NA
TGTGCCAGCAGCCCCGGGACACCCGAGGGCCCCCAGCATTTT | CASSPGTPEGPQHF | TRBV9 | NA | TRBJ1-5 | few
TGTGCCAGTACAGGTGGGCCGGGGTTCGCCCATGGCTACACCTTC | CASTGGPGFAHGYTF | TRBV19 | NA | TRBJ1-2 | NA
TGTGCCAGCAGCTCGTTGACAGGCACCTCCTACAATGAGCAGTTCTTC | CASSSLTGTSYNEQFF | TRBV7-9 | NA | TRBJ2-1 | once
TGTGCCAGCAGTTTCTTGGATACGCAGTATTTT | CASSFLDTQYF | TRBV28 | NA | TRBJ2-3 | NA
TGCGCCAGCAGCCAAGACCCGACAGGCCGCAATCAGCCCCAGCATTTT | CASSQDPTGRNQPQHF | TRBV4-3 | NA | TRBJ1-5 | once
TGTGCCAGTAGTCGTCAGGGTTCCACTGAAGCTTTCTTT | CASSRQGSTEAFF | TRBV19 | NA | TRBJ1-1 | NA
TGTGCCCGTTTCCAGGGGGCGGGTGGCTACACCTTC | CARFQGAGGYTF | TRBV30 | TRBD1 | TRBJ1-2 | NA
TGTGCCAGCTCACTGACGGGTGGGAGCAATCAGCCCCAGCATTTT | CASSLTGGSNQPQHF | TRBV18 | NA | TRBJ1-5 | once
TGCAGCGCCGAGTGGCCAGGAGGCTATGGCTACACCTTC | CSAEWPGGYGYTF | TRBV29-1 | NA | TRBJ1-2 | NA
TGTGCCAGCAGCCCCAGACTACCACGGAGCACTGAAGCTTTCTTT | CASSPRLPRSTEAFF | TRBV7-9 | NA | TRBJ1-1 | NA